This TCR delta chain was documented in a study of Vδ1+ human thymocytes. Study-wide points: Thymic TRG and TRD repertoires appeared highly polyclonal, with Gaussian CDR3 length distributions. Around a fifth of thymic delta-chain sequences were Vdelta2, with few Vdelta3, unlike blood Vdelta1+ controls.

The sorted cells were CD3+ Vdelta1+ Vdelta2- thymocytes from alphabeta-depleted thymus. Between about 96% and 99.6% of sorted thymocytes were Vdelta1+. The template was reverse-transcribed extracted RNA. CDR3 amplicons came from multiplex PCR with pooled V-gene forward and constant-region reverse primers. TCRdb fed the multiplex PCR reads to CATT. Found here are fewer than 90,000 delta-chain clones, approximately 34% of them singletons; the top ten hold approximately 0.3%. Comments on this clone: Its antigen is not known.

CDR3 length: 18 amino acids. Trimming shortened V by 2 bases and J by 6 bases, and 25 bases separated the two germline ends. Germline V gene sequence: CDR1 TSWWSYY, CDR2 QGS. The TCR was taken from a boy under two years old who had congenital heart surgery. V is TRDV1 and J is TRDJ1; a possible D gene is TRDD2 (6 bases). The sequenced material came from Vdelta1+ gamma-delta thymocytes from the thymus. Subset denoted: FACS-sorted CD3+ TCRalphabeta- TCRVdelta1+ TCRVdelta2- thymocytes. CDR3 residues: CALGELCRPLPAPHKLIF. The CDR3, as DNA: TGTGCTCTTGGGGAATTATGTCGGCCCCTTCCAGCCCCACATAAACTCATCTTT.